The 27 T cell receptor beta chains presented below share a single source sample, sequenced in a study of beta chain features in type 1 diabetes. Reverse transcription of all isolated RNA meant that expressed TCRB transcripts were sequenced. TCRdb's copy holds only in-frame clones and misses some; the assay was immunoSEQ multiplex PCR. Here the sample spans hundreds of thousands of clones, 13% to 15% being singletons. Sequenced sample: naive CD4+ T cells from blood. These receptors all stem from a woman aged 40 to 50 in good health.

This clone has a single count. One junction end disagrees with the germline gene, perhaps due to a read error. This chain connects TRBV7-7 to TRBJ1-6; D might be TRBD1 (5 bases). Germline CDR1 SSHAT, CDR2 FNYEAQ (reference sequence). This CDR3 has 17 residues. This chain's CDR3 is CASNTPDPGLKNSPLHF. Written as DNA, the CDR3 is TGTGCTAGCAATACCCCAGACCCGGGACTGAAGAATTCACCCCTCCACTTT.

The J gene is TRBJ1-2, the V gene TRBV19; D unresolved. CDR3 size: 15 residues. The germline V gene has CDR1 LNHDA and CDR2 SQIVND (reference sequence). Trimming cost V 0 bases and J 6 bases, with 14 bases left between them. CDR3 amino acids: CASSIDPRFADGYTF. The DNA for the CDR3 is TGTGCCAGTAGTATAGACCCGCGTTTTGCGGATGGCTACACCTTC.

In its sample, this clone was seen a few times. The CDR3 DNA is TGTGCCAGCAGCGGGACAGGGGAATCACCCCTCCACTTT. This codes for CASSGTGESPLHF. The rearrangement links TRBV9 to TRBJ1-6; 9 nucleotides align to TRBD1. Germline loops: CDR1 SGDLS, CDR2 YYNGEE. The CDR3 runs 13 residues. V lost 3 bases and J lost 10; bases outside the gene matches: 2.

The rearrangement joins TRBV5-1 to TRBJ2-3; TRBD1 agrees at 11 bases. From germline, CDR1 is SGHRS and CDR2 YFSETQ. Losses at the gene ends were 3 bases for V and 4 bases for J; bases not matched to a gene: 4. The CDR3 runs to 15 residues. The CDR3 region is CASSWRGQGADTQYF. The CDR3 DNA sequence: TGCGCCAGCAGCTGGAGGGGACAGGGGGCAGATACGCAGTATTTT.

The DNA of the CDR3 is TGTGCCAGCAGTTACGCGGGGGTTGGCTACGAGCAGTACTTC. This sequence encodes CASSYAGVGYEQYF. The chain employs TRBV6-6 and TRBJ2-7; TRBD2 agrees at 7 bases. There are 14 residues in the CDR3. With 2 bases clipped from V and 3 bases from J, the junction kept 4 bases outside the gene matches. Germline V gene data show CDR1 as MNHNY and CDR2 as SVGAGI (reference sequence).

The genes are TRBV29-1 and TRBJ1-2; 11 positions match TRBD1. The V gene's germline CDR1 is SQVTM and CDR2 ANQGSEA. This CDR3 has 12 amino acids. V gave up 7 bases and J gave up 4 bases; unmatched junction bases: 2. The CDR3 DNA sequence: TGCAGCGGAGGGACAGGGGGCTATGGCTACACCTTC. It yields the protein CSGGTGGYGYTF.

This clone turned up a few times. The V and J genes are TRBV4-1 and TRBJ2-3, with 8 bases aligning to TRBD2. The CDR3 runs to 15 residues. J lost 2 bases, V lost 7 bases, and 8 bases had no gene match. Looked up from germline, CDR1 is MGHRA and CDR2 is YSYEKL. Here the CDR3 DNA reads TGCGCCAGCACCTTTTTAGCGGGGACCACAGATACGCAGTATTTT. Translation gives CASTFLAGTTDTQYF.

This clone has just a few counts. The chain uses TRBV2 and TRBJ1-1; D possibly corresponds to TRBD1 (5 bases). With 2 bases removed from V and 1 base from J, the gap between germline ends came to 8 bases. This CDR3 contains 14 residues. CDR1 and CDR2 (germline): SNHLY, FYNNEI. CDR3 bases: TGTGCCAGCAGTGAACAGGGTGAGAACACTGAAGCTTTCTTT. It encodes CASSEQGENTEAFF.

Concerning this clone: The sample has other DNA sequences that encode this CDR3 too. This chain joins TRBV6-5 and TRBJ1-2; 9 positions agree with TRBD1. The CDR3 loop spans 15 amino acids. CDR1 is MNHEY, CDR2 SVGAGI, per germline. V lost 0 bases, J lost 2 bases, and 1 base stayed unmatched. The CDR3 region is CASSYSGQGNYGYTF. DNA for the CDR3: TGTGCCAGCAGTTACTCCGGACAGGGGAACTATGGCTACACCTTC.

This clone was picked up a small number of times. V gene TRBV5-4 combines with J gene TRBJ2-5; weak D call: TRBD1 (6 bases). Germline V CDR1 and CDR2: SGHNT, YYREEE (reference sequence). The CDR3 has 15 residues. Deletions cut 3 bases from V and 2 bases from J, with 14 bases between. The CDR3 DNA follows: TGTGCCAGCAGCTCGGCCCGACAGGCACAAGAGACCCAGTACTTC. Translating it yields CASSSARQAQETQYF.

V usage is TRBV4-3 and J usage is TRBJ1-3; D may be TRBD1 (5 bases). The V and J ends lost 3 bases and 11 bases respectively, with 20 bases between them. The CDR3 has 15 amino acids. Germline V gives CDR1 LGHNA, CDR2 YSLEER. The CDR3 region has the DNA TGCGCCAGCAGCCATGTTGACCAGGGAGGTGGGTCCATATATTTT. Residues: CASSHVDQGGGSIYF.

CDR3 amino acids: CASTQGASSEAFF. CDR3 in DNA: TGTGCCAGCACCCAAGGGGCATCCAGTGAAGCTTTCTTT. The chain recombines TRBV6-5 with TRBJ1-1; D is perhaps TRBD1 (5 bases). The CDR3 sequence is 13 residues long. The germline gives CDR1 MNHEY, CDR2 SVGAGI. With 7 bases removed from V and 7 bases from J, the gap between germline ends came to 16 bases.

This clone showed up just a few times. The rearrangement links TRBV6-5 to TRBJ2-1; D gene ambiguous. Trimming left V 6 bases short and J 7 bases short, with 16 bases between. The CDR3 spans 14 residues. Germline CDR1 and CDR2: MNHEY and SVGAGI. Written as DNA, the CDR3 is TGTGCCAGCAGCCGCTTAGTTACGCCTAATGAGCAGTTCTTC. Protein: CASSRLVTPNEQFF.

The CDR3 reads CASGTSGTGRYEQYF. The CDR3 region has the DNA TGTGCTAGTGGCACCTCCGGGACAGGGAGGTACGAGCAGTACTTC. This sequence joins TRBV12-5 and TRBJ2-7; 9 nucleotides match TRBD1. The CDR3 loop spans 15 amino acids. Germline V gene sequence: CDR1 LGHNT, CDR2 FRNRAP. Losses at the gene ends were 6 bases for V and 4 bases for J; bases not matched to a gene: 10.

In this sample, this clone turned up a few times. The rearrangement uses TRBV19 and TRBJ1-2; TRBD1 might be the D (5 bases). This CDR3 region has 12 residues. Germline CDR1 LNHDA, CDR2 SQIVND (reference sequence). Trimming left V 7 bases short and J 8 bases short, with 14 bases between. The CDR3 loop is CASKQRTGGYTF. CDR3 nucleotides: TGTGCCAGTAAGCAGAGAACAGGCGGCTACACCTTC.

J is TRBJ2-6 and V is TRBV27; TRBD1 matches 7 bases. The CDR3 covers 18 residues. Trimming cost V 5 bases and J 0 bases; bases outside gene matches: 10. Germline assignment: CDR1 MNHEY and CDR2 SMNVEV (reference sequence). The CDR3, as DNA: TGTGCCAGCAGTCCGAGGACAGGTGGCTTCTCTGGGGCCAACGTCCTGACTTTC. As protein: CASSPRTGGFSGANVLTF.

This clone was counted only a few times. The gene calls are TRBV9 and TRBJ1-3; D unresolved. The CDR3 is 15 amino acids. Trimming removed 0 bases from V and 1 base from J, with 8 bases in between. The V gene's germline CDR1 is SGDLS and CDR2 YYNGEE. The CDR3 region is CASSVESLSGNTIYF. The CDR3 bases are TGTGCCAGCAGCGTAGAATCTCTGTCTGGAAACACCATATATTTT.

The J gene is TRBJ2-1, the V gene TRBV5-4; TRBD1 is a possible D gene (8 bases). The CDR3 runs 14 residues. Trimming cost V 4 bases and J 10 bases, with 18 bases left between them. Germline CDR1 reads SGHNT; CDR2 reads YYREEE (reference sequence). CDR3 nucleotide sequence: TGTGCCAGCAGCCCCAGACAGGGGCGGGGGGAGCAGTTCTTC. This gives the protein CASSPRQGRGEQFF.

V and J are TRBV6-6 and TRBJ2-7; the D is unclear. The CDR3 runs to 12 residues. Per the germline V gene, CDR1 is MNHNY and CDR2 is SVGAGI (reference sequence). V was shortened by 7 bases and J by 3 bases, with 10 bases between the two germline ends. CDR3: CASIPVLYEQYF. The CDR3 DNA is TGTGCCAGCATCCCGGTCCTCTACGAGCAGTACTTC.

This clone was detected a few times. The V and J genes are TRBV4-1 and TRBJ1-6; TRBD1 agrees at 7 bases. Germline V gene sequence: CDR1 MGHRA, CDR2 YSYEKL. V gave up 0 bases and J gave up 6 bases; unmatched junction bases: 11. This CDR3 has 18 residues. DNA for the CDR3: TGCGCCAGCAGCCAAGAGAGGGGGCCCGGGACTGCTAATTCACCCCTCCACTTT. It is translated as CASSQERGPGTANSPLHF.

This clone was found a few times. The genes are TRBV5-4 and TRBJ2-3; tentative D call: TRBD2 (5 bases). This CDR3 region has 15 residues. From germline, CDR1 is SGHNT and CDR2 YYREEE (reference sequence). Between the trimmed V and J ends, which lost 0 bases and 6 bases, there was a span of 14 bases. Written as DNA, the CDR3 is TGTGCCAGCAGCTTGGCCGCGAGGGATTCGGATACGCAGTATTTT. Its translation is CASSLAARDSDTQYF. Full variable domain (remainder filled in from reference TRBV5-4 and TRBJ2-3): ETGVTQSPTHLIKTRGQQVTLRCSSQSGHNTVSWYQQALGQGPQFIFQYYREEENGRGNFPPRFSGLQFPNYSSELNVNALELDDSALYLCASSLAARDSDTQYFGPGTRLTVL.

J is TRBJ2-1 and V is TRBV29-1; TRBD2 matches at 8 bases. CDR3 length: 18 residues. J gave up 2 bases and V 1 base, and 13 bases lay outside the gene matches. Germline CDR1 is SQVTM and CDR2 is ANQGSEA. The CDR3 DNA reads as TGCAGCGTTGAAGGTGGGGCTAGCGGGCTGAGGGCCTACAATGAGCAGTTCTTC. Translating it yields CSVEGGASGLRAYNEQFF.

This chain connects TRBV7-9 to TRBJ2-5, with a weak D call TRBD2 (7 bases). Trimming shortened V by 5 bases and J by 0 bases, and 19 bases separated the two germline ends. Germline V CDR1 and CDR2: SEHNR, FQNEAQ (reference sequence). The CDR3 has 17 amino acids. The CDR3, as DNA: TGTGCCAGCAGCCCAAAAGGGGGGGCTGGGTACCAAGAGACCCAGTACTTC. Protein: CASSPKGGAGYQETQYF.

Only a few counts were recorded for this clone. The J gene is TRBJ1-1, the V gene TRBV4-1; TRBD1 matches at 8 bases. Trimming took 8 bases from V and 4 from J; bases not matched to a gene: 3. CDR3 size: 12 residues. CDR1 is MGHRA, CDR2 YSYEKL, per germline. CDR3 region: CASDTGGTEAFF. The CDR3 bases are TGCGCCAGCGATACAGGGGGCACTGAAGCTTTCTTT.

This clone was detected only once. J is TRBJ2-1 and V is TRBV6-5; TRBD2 matches 10 bases. This CDR3 is 14 amino acids long. Germline assignment: CDR1 MNHEY and CDR2 SVGAGI. The trim removed 5 bases at V and 4 bases at J, leaving 2 bases unmatched. The CDR3 is CASSQLAGYNEQFF. The DNA for the CDR3 is TGTGCCAGCAGTCAACTAGCGGGGTACAATGAGCAGTTCTTC.

Comment on this clone: Its ends do not fully match the called genes, so a read error is possible. V gene TRBV6-1 combines with J gene TRBJ2-1; 11 nucleotides agree with TRBD2. Germline V CDR1 and CDR2: MNHNS, SASEGT. This CDR3 region has 16 residues. CDR3 region: CASSKAGTSGQNEQFF. Written as DNA, the CDR3 is TGTGCCAGCAGTAAAGCCGGGACTAGCGGCCAGAATGAGCAGTTCTTC.

The chain is built from TRBV5-1 and TRBJ2-7, with 10 bases aligning to TRBD1. J lost 2 bases, V lost 5 bases, and 7 bases had no gene match. The CDR3 runs 15 residues. Per germline, CDR1 SGHRS and CDR2 YFSETQ. The CDR3 is CASSRGDRGAYEQYF. Here the CDR3 DNA reads TGCGCCAGCAGTCGGGGGGACAGGGGTGCCTACGAGCAGTACTTC.